This is a list of T cell receptor beta chains from one sample in a study of T-cell reconstitution after alpha-beta-depleted transplantation in children. TCRdb ran MiXCR on the PCR reads and lists one entry per CDR3 protein. This sample has approximately 520,000 distinct CDR3 sequences, with more than 9.5% found just once. Sequenced here: PBMCs, mostly from graft donor cells, sampled 180 days after TCRalphabeta/CD19-depleted stem cell transplant. These receptors were collected from a female patient aged 2-9 years who had a stem cell transplant for aplastic anemia, so the T cells may come from the graft donor. Both conserved end residues are part of each CDR3. Each record gives: D gene, V gene, clone size, J gene, CDR3 protein, CDR3 DNA. A D gene is named only where the DNA matches it firmly. Size is omitted from some rows. Given values are once, few, many or a class for expanded clones.

d_gene: TRBD2; v_gene: TRBV28; abundance: .; j_gene: TRBJ2-1; CDR3aa: CASSRLGDGRAYNEQFF; CDR3nt: TGTGCCAGCAGCCGCCTGGGGGACGGGAGGGCCTACAATGAGCAGTTCTTC
d_gene: .; v_gene: TRBV25-1; abundance: .; j_gene: TRBJ1-2; CDR3aa: CASSEYGRNYGYTF; CDR3nt: TGTGCCAGCAGTGAATATGGCAGAAACTATGGCTACACCTTC
d_gene: .; v_gene: TRBV28; abundance: .; j_gene: TRBJ2-2; CDR3aa: CASSVTDGITGELFF; CDR3nt: TGTGCCAGCAGTGTGACGGACGGAATCACCGGGGAGCTGTTTTTT
d_gene: TRBD2; v_gene: TRBV4-3; abundance: .; j_gene: TRBJ2-1; CDR3aa: CASSPLHDSPGGSYNEQFF; CDR3nt: TGCGCCAGCAGCCCACTTCACGACTCCCCGGGAGGCTCCTACAATGAGCAGTTCTTC
d_gene: TRBD1; v_gene: TRBV4-3; abundance: .; j_gene: TRBJ1-1; CDR3aa: CASSQLPGQGSMGAFF; CDR3nt: TGCGCCAGCAGCCAATTACCGGGACAGGGAAGTATGGGAGCTTTCTTT
d_gene: .; v_gene: TRBV12-3/TRBV12-4; abundance: .; j_gene: TRBJ2-3; CDR3aa: CASSLRQGAADTQYF; CDR3nt: TGTGCCAGCAGTTTGAGGCAGGGCGCCGCAGATACGCAGTATTTT
d_gene: .; v_gene: TRBV6-2/TRBV6-3; abundance: .; j_gene: TRBJ2-2; CDR3aa: CAIPQNTGELFF; CDR3nt: TGTGCCATCCCTCAGAACACCGGGGAGCTGTTTTTT
d_gene: .; v_gene: TRBV18; abundance: .; j_gene: TRBJ1-5; CDR3aa: CASSPGQTSNQPQHF; CDR3nt: TGTGCCAGCTCACCAGGACAGACGAGCAATCAGCCCCAGCATTTT
d_gene: .; v_gene: TRBV27; abundance: .; j_gene: TRBJ1-2; CDR3aa: CASRLTGLTNYGYTF; CDR3nt: TGTGCCAGCAGACTGACAGGCCTCACTAACTATGGCTACACCTTC
d_gene: .; v_gene: TRBV15; abundance: few; j_gene: TRBJ2-7; CDR3aa: CATSRSGFPYEQYF; CDR3nt: TGTGCCACCAGCAGATCCGGGTTTCCCTACGAGCAGTACTTC
d_gene: TRBD1; v_gene: TRBV12-3/TRBV12-4; abundance: many; j_gene: TRBJ2-2; CDR3aa: CASSLAGTGYTGELFF; CDR3nt: TGTGCCAGCAGTTTAGCCGGGACAGGTTACACCGGGGAGCTGTTTTTT
d_gene: TRBD2; v_gene: TRBV29-1; abundance: .; j_gene: TRBJ2-5; CDR3aa: CSVEAGLAGETQYF; CDR3nt: TGCAGCGTTGAGGCGGGACTAGCGGGTGAGACCCAGTACTTC
d_gene: .; v_gene: TRBV14; abundance: .; j_gene: TRBJ2-4; CDR3aa: CASSPKIGNIQYF; CDR3nt: TGTGCCAGCAGCCCCAAGATTGGAAACATTCAGTACTTC
d_gene: TRBD2; v_gene: TRBV6-2/TRBV6-3; abundance: .; j_gene: TRBJ2-1; CDR3aa: CASSYRLGRRGDNEQFF; CDR3nt: TGTGCCAGCAGTTATAGGCTGGGGCGCCGGGGGGACAATGAGCAGTTCTTC
d_gene: .; v_gene: TRBV20-1; abundance: few; j_gene: TRBJ1-4; CDR3aa: CSARTYREAKLFF; CDR3nt: TGCAGTGCTAGGACCTACCGGGAGGCAAAACTGTTTTTT
d_gene: .; v_gene: TRBV7-3; abundance: few; j_gene: TRBJ2-2; CDR3aa: CASSLGSPGTGELFF; CDR3nt: TGTGCCAGCAGCTTAGGGAGCCCCGGAACCGGGGAGCTGTTTTTT
d_gene: .; v_gene: TRBV27; abundance: few; j_gene: TRBJ2-2; CDR3aa: CASSFWGAPGELFF; CDR3nt: TGTGCCAGCAGTTTCTGGGGGGCGCCCGGGGAGCTGTTTTTT
d_gene: .; v_gene: TRBV20-1; abundance: .; j_gene: TRBJ2-7; CDR3aa: CSAESDQGNRYEQYF; CDR3nt: TGCAGTGCGGAGAGTGACCAGGGGAACCGTTACGAGCAGTACTTC
d_gene: TRBD1; v_gene: TRBV5-1; abundance: many; j_gene: TRBJ1-2; CDR3aa: CASTISGTGGPLYGYTF; CDR3nt: TGCGCCAGCACCATATCCGGGACAGGGGGCCCGCTCTATGGCTACACCTTC
d_gene: TRBD2; v_gene: TRBV9; abundance: few; j_gene: TRBJ2-3; CDR3aa: CASSVGLASGITDTQYF; CDR3nt: TGTGCCAGCAGCGTAGGACTAGCGAGTGGGATCACAGATACGCAGTATTTT
d_gene: TRBD1; v_gene: TRBV5-1; abundance: .; j_gene: TRBJ2-5; CDR3aa: CASSSSSDRAIETQYF; CDR3nt: TGCGCCAGCAGCTCATCATCGGACAGGGCGATAGAGACCCAGTACTTC
d_gene: TRBD1; v_gene: TRBV12-3/TRBV12-4; abundance: few; j_gene: TRBJ1-4; CDR3aa: CASSFKRFTGGGEKLFF; CDR3nt: TGTGCCAGCAGTTTTAAAAGGTTTACAGGGGGGGGAGAAAAACTGTTTTTT
d_gene: .; v_gene: TRBV4-3; abundance: few; j_gene: TRBJ2-1; CDR3aa: CASSQGSASSSYNEQFF; CDR3nt: TGCGCCAGCAGCCAGGGGTCGGCGTCCAGCTCCTACAATGAGCAGTTCTTC
d_gene: .; v_gene: TRBV12-3/TRBV12-4; abundance: .; j_gene: TRBJ1-2; CDR3aa: CASSGLGSNYGYTF; CDR3nt: TGTGCCAGCAGTGGTTTGGGATCTAACTATGGCTACACCTTC
d_gene: .; v_gene: TRBV7-9; abundance: .; j_gene: TRBJ1-5; CDR3aa: CASSQDTVGSNQPQHF; CDR3nt: TGTGCCAGCAGCCAAGATACAGTCGGGAGCAATCAGCCCCAGCATTTT
d_gene: TRBD2; v_gene: TRBV6-5; abundance: .; j_gene: TRBJ2-3; CDR3aa: CASSYSILAGLSDTQYF; CDR3nt: TGTGCCAGCAGTTACTCGATTTTAGCGGGACTCTCAGATACGCAGTATTTT
d_gene: .; v_gene: TRBV20-1; abundance: .; j_gene: TRBJ1-2; CDR3aa: CSARDPGRIQADGYTF; CDR3nt: TGCAGTGCTAGAGATCCGGGTCGGATACAGGCGGATGGCTACACCTTC
d_gene: .; v_gene: TRBV5-1; abundance: many; j_gene: TRBJ2-1; CDR3aa: CASSLGSEQFF; CDR3nt: TGTGCCAGCAGCTTGGGTAGTGAGCAGTTCTTC